These 17 T cell receptor beta chains share one sample of origin, sequenced in a study of cytomegalovirus exposure and HLA in healthy donors. In the PCR, 60 Vbeta and 13 Jbeta primers were used. Generated by immunoSEQ multiplex PCR, the TCRdb table keeps only in-frame clones and is missing some. The profile shows over 85,000 clones, around 77% of them singletons. The sample was PBMCs. Receptors originate from a man aged 40-55 years in good health and CMV-seronegative.

The chain uses TRBV7-9 and TRBJ1-5, with 8 bases lining up with TRBD1. In germline, CDR1 is SEHNR, CDR2 FQNEAQ (reference sequence). The CDR3 sequence is 14 residues long. V dropped 5 bases and J dropped 5; count of bases not matched to a gene: 5. The CDR3 nucleotides are TGTGCCAGCAGCAACGGACAGGGAGATCAGCCCCAGCATTTT. Amino acid sequence: CASSNGQGDQPQHF.

In its sample, this clone was seen a few times. The chain employs TRBV27 and TRBJ1-3, with D uncertain. From germline, CDR1 is MNHEY and CDR2 SMNVEV (reference sequence). The length of the CDR3 is 15 residues. Trimming took 0 bases from V and 0 from J, leaving 6 bases between them. The CDR3 nucleotides read TGTGCCAGCAGTTTATCGGTTAGCTCTGGAAACACCATATATTTT. Translation gives CASSLSVSSGNTIYF.

In the case of this clone: The junction differs from germline at one of its ends, possibly a read error. Other DNA sequences in this specimen translate into the identical CDR3. The V gene is TRBV2, the J gene TRBJ1-1; 7 nucleotides agree with TRBD1. This CDR3 region has 13 residues. Per germline, CDR1 SNHLY and CDR2 FYNNEI. The CDR3 nucleotides read TGTGCCAGCAGGACGACAGGGAACACCGAAGCTTTCTTT. This codes for CASRTTGNTEAFF.

The chain uses TRBV5-4 and TRBJ2-5; TRBD2 aligns across 12 bases. The DNA end lines up better with TRBJ2-7; the J call may be wrong. Germline assignment: CDR1 SGHNT and CDR2 YYREEE (reference sequence). This CDR3 comprises 16 residues. CDR3 DNA: TGTGCCAGCAGCTTGGCCGGGACTAGCGGGTTCCACGAGCAGTACTTC. This gives the protein CASSLAGTSGFHEQYF.

The gene calls are TRBV5-1 and TRBJ2-7, with 10 nucleotides matching TRBD1. The CDR3 spans 15 residues. V was pared by 3 bases and J by 4 bases, with 7 bases of the junction left unmatched. From germline, CDR1 is SGHRS and CDR2 YFSETQ. This chain's CDR3 is CASSSPGTGDYEQYF. CDR3 bases: TGCGCCAGCAGCTCACCCGGGACAGGGGATTACGAGCAGTACTTC.

V and J are TRBV19 and TRBJ2-5, with 8 nucleotides matching TRBD1. The better agreement between TRBJ2-7 and the DNA end casts doubt on the J call. Germline CDR1 and CDR2: LNHDA and SQIVND (reference sequence). This CDR3 region has 15 residues. The CDR3 loop reads CASSQSGTGSYEQYF. The CDR3, as DNA: TGTGCCAGTAGTCAATCAGGGACAGGATCCTACGAGCAGTACTTC.

V is TRBV18 and J is TRBJ2-3, with D hard to call. Trimming took 0 bases from V and 0 from J, leaving 10 bases between them. This CDR3 has 16 amino acids. Germline V gene lookup returns CDR1 KGHSH and CDR2 LQKENI. DNA for the CDR3: TGTGCCAGCTCACCACCGTCCCTCACTAGCACAGATACGCAGTATTTT. Protein sequence: CASSPPSLTSTDTQYF.

The chain has TRBV11-1 and TRBJ1-1; 7 bases line up with TRBD1. CDR1 is SGHAT, CDR2 FQDESV, per germline (reference sequence). The CDR3 length is 14 residues. The V gene end was trimmed by 4 bases and the J gene end by 4 bases; junction bases not matched to a gene: 6. The CDR3 region has the DNA TGTGCCAGCAGCTCGACAGGGCAGGTCACTGAAGCTTTCTTT. Its translation: CASSSTGQVTEAFF.

The genes are TRBV7-6 and TRBJ1-4; 10 bases match TRBD1. The CDR3 is 15 amino acids. Germline loops: CDR1 SGHVS, CDR2 FNYEAQ. V gave up 6 bases and J gave up 7 bases; unmatched junction bases: 8. The CDR3 bases are TGTGCCAGCAGGACCCGGGACAGGGGTGGTGAAAAACTGTTTTTT. Amino acid sequence: CASRTRDRGGEKLFF.

CDR3 region: CASSEPGQGILRGYTF. CDR3 DNA sequence: TGTGCCAGCAGCGAGCCGGGACAGGGCATCTTAAGAGGCTACACCTTC. The chain links TRBV5-6 to TRBJ1-2, with 9 bases fitting TRBD1. The CDR3 contains 16 residues. Germline CDR1 reads SGHDT; CDR2 reads YYEEEE. Trimming took 4 bases from V and 8 from J; bases not matched to a gene: 15.

This chain uses TRBV7-2 with TRBJ2-7; perhaps TRBD2 as D (5 bases). This CDR3 has 13 residues. Per the germline V gene, CDR1 is SGHTA and CDR2 is FQGNSA. The V gene lost 8 bases and the J gene lost 4 bases, with 15 bases spanning the gap. For the CDR3, the DNA is TGTGCCAGCGGTTACTACGCGGGTTACGAGCAGTACTTC. It translates to CASGYYAGYEQYF.

This clone was seen once. V is TRBV10-2 and J is TRBJ1-2; D may be TRBD1 (5 bases). Germline-derived CDR1 and CDR2 are WSHSY and SAAADI. The CDR3 has 14 residues. The V end was cut by 2 bases, the J end by 0 bases, with 7 bases between. The CDR3 here is CASSEARANYGYTF. The CDR3 DNA follows: TGCGCCAGCAGTGAGGCCAGGGCTAACTATGGCTACACCTTC.

The chain uses TRBV7-9 and TRBJ2-7; TRBD1 is a possible D gene (6 bases). CDR1 and CDR2 (germline): SEHNR, FQNEAQ (reference sequence). V lost 5 bases and J lost 0, with 8 bases in between. The CDR3 has 13 amino acids. The CDR3 bases are TGTGCCAGCAGCCCGGACAGCTCCTACGAGCAGTACTTC. Translation: CASSPDSSYEQYF.

CDR3 loop: CASSLSPDRGSGYTF. DNA of the CDR3: TGTGCCAGCAGTTTAAGTCCGGACAGAGGATCTGGCTACACCTTC. The genes are TRBV28 and TRBJ1-2; maybe TRBD1 (6 bases). V was pared by 2 bases and J by 7 bases, with 17 bases between. Germline V gene sequence: CDR1 MDHEN, CDR2 SYDVKM. The CDR3 covers 15 residues.

The chain combines TRBV5-1 with TRBJ2-3, with D tentatively TRBD2 (6 bases). Trimming took 4 bases from V and 0 from J, leaving 12 bases between them. The CDR3 has 15 residues. From germline, CDR1 is SGHRS and CDR2 YFSETQ. The DNA of the CDR3 is TGCGCCAGCAGCCCGAGCGGGTCTAGCACAGATACGCAGTATTTT. Translating it yields CASSPSGSSTDTQYF.

The chain has TRBV7-9 and TRBJ2-7, with a weak D call TRBD2 (6 bases). V shed 1 base and J shed 2 bases, with 21 bases lying between them. The CDR3 sequence is 18 residues long. Germline loops: CDR1 SEHNR, CDR2 FQNEAQ (reference sequence). CDR3: CASSLGGLGAGRTYEQYF. The DNA for the CDR3 is TGTGCCAGCAGCTTAGGAGGGTTAGGCGCAGGGAGGACCTACGAGCAGTACTTC. The variable domain in full, with the rest retrieved from reference TRBV7-9 and TRBJ2-7, is DTGVSQNPRHKITKRGQNVTFRCDPISEHNRLYWYRQTLGQGPEFLTYFQNEAQLEKSRLLSDRFSAERPKGSFSTLEIQRTEQGDSAMYLCASSLGGLGAGRTYEQYFGPGTRLTVT.

Concerning this clone: This CDR3 is also generated by other DNA sequences in the sample. The rearrangement links TRBV7-9 to TRBJ1-1, with a weak D call TRBD1 (6 bases). Trimming removed 0 bases at V and 1 base at J, with 9 bases between. CDR3 length: 15 residues. Germline V gene data show CDR1 as SEHNR and CDR2 as FQNEAQ (reference sequence). This CDR3 is CASSLAGGPNTEAFF. The CDR3 nucleotides are TGTGCCAGCAGCTTAGCCGGGGGGCCGAACACTGAAGCTTTCTTT. Based on the CDR3 plus reference TRBV7-9 and TRBJ1-1, the full variable domain is DTGVSQNPRHKITKRGQNVTFRCDPISEHNRLYWYRQTLGQGPEFLTYFQNEAQLEKSRLLSDRFSAERPKGSFSTLEIQRTEQGDSAMYLCASSLAGGPNTEAFFGQGTRLTVV.